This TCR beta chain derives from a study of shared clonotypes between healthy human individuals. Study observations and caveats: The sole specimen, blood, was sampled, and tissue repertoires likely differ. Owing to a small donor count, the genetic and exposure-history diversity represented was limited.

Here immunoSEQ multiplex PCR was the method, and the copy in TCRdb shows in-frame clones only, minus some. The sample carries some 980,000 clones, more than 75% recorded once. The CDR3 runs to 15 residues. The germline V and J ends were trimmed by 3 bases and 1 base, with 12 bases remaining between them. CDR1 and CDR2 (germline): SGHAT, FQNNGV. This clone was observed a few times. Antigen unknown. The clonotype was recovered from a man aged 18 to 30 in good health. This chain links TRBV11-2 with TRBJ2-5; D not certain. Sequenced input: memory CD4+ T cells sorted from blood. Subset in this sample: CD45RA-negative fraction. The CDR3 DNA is TGTGCCAGCAGCTTCAATCCGGCAGGCCAAGAGACCCAGTACTTC. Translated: CASSFNPAGQETQYF.